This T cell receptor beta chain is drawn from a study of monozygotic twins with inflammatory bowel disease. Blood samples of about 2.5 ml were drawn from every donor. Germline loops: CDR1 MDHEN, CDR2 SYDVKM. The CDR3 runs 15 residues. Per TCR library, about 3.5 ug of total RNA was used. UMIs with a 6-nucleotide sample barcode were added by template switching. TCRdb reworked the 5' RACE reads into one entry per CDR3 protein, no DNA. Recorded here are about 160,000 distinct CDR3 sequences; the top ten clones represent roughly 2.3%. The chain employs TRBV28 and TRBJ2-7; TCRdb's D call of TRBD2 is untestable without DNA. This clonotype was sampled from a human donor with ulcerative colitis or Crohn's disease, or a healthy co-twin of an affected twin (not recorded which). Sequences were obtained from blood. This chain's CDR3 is CASLTGASGEYEQYF.